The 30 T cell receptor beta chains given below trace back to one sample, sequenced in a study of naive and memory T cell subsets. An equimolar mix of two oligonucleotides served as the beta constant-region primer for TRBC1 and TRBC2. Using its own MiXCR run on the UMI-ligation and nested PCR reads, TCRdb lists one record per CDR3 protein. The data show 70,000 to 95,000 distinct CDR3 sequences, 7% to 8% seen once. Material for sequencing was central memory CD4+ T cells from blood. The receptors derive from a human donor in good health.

The CDR3 sequence: CASSPITDYSHEQFF. DNA for the CDR3: TGTGCCAGCAGCCCAATAACAGACTATTCCCATGAGCAGTTCTTC. The rearrangement links TRBV12-3 or TRBV12-4 to TRBJ2-1; TRBD2 might be the D (5 bases). V lost 6 bases and J 8 bases, leaving 20 bases between the germline ends. The CDR3 consists of 15 residues.

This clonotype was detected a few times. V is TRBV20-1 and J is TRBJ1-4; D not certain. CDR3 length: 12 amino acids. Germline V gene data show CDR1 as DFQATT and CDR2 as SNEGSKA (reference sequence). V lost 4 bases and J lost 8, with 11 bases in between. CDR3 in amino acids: CSAIGVEEKLFF. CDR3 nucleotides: TGCAGTGCTATCGGGGTTGAAGAAAAACTGTTTTTT.

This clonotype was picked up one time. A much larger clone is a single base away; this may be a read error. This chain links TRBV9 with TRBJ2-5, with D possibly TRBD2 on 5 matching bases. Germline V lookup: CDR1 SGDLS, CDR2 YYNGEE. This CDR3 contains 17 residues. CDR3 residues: CARSVTPGISPGETQYF. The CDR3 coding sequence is TGTGCCAGAAGCGTAACACCCGGGATTAGCCCGGGGGAGACCCAGTACTTC.

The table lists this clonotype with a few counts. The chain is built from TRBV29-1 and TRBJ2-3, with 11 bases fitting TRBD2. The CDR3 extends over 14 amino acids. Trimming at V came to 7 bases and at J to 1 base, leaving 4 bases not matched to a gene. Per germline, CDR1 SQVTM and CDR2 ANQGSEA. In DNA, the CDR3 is TGCAGCGGGCGACTAGCGGGGCGCACAGATACGCAGTATTTT. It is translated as CSGRLAGRTDTQYF.

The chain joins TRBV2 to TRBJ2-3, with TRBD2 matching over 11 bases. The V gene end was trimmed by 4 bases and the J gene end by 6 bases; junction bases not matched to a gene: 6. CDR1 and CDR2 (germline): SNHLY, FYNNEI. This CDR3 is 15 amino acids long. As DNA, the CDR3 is TGTGCCAGCAGTGGGGACAGGACTAGCGGGGATACGCAGTATTTT. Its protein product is CASSGDRTSGDTQYF.

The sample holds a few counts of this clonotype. The CDR3 loop reads CSVGAFGGTGPNEQFF. The CDR3 coding sequence is TGCAGCGTAGGGGCCTTTGGGGGGACGGGCCCCAATGAGCAGTTCTTC. The chain carries TRBV29-1 and TRBJ2-1, with a possible D match to TRBD2 (6 bases). CDR3 length: 16 residues. Trimming took off 6 bases at V and 6 bases at J, with 24 bases between the two ends. From germline, CDR1 is SQVTM and CDR2 ANQGSEA.

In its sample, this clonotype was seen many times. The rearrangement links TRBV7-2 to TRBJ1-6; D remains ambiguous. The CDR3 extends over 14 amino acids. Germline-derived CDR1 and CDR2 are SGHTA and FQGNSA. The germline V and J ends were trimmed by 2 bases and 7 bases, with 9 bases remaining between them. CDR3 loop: CASSLSAGNSPLHF. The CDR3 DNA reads TGTGCCAGCAGCTTATCGGCCGGAAATTCACCCCTCCACTTT.

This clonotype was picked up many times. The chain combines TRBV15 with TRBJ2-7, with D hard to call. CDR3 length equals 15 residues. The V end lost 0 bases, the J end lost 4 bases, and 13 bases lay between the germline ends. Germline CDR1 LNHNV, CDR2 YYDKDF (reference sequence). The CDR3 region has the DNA TGTGCCACCAGCAGAGATCTGATCTTGGGATACGAGCAGTACTTC. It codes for CATSRDLILGYEQYF.

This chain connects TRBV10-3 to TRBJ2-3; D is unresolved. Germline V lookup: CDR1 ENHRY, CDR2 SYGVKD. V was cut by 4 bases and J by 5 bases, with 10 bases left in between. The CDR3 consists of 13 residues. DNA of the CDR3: TGTGCCATCAGTGCGGTCTTGGGAGATACGCAGTATTTT. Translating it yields CAISAVLGDTQYF.

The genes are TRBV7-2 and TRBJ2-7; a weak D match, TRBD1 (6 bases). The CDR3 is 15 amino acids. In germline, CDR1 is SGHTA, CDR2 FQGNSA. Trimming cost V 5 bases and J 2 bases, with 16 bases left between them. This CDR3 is CASSGAGTSPYEQYF. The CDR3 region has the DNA TGTGCCAGCAGCGGGGCCGGGACATCTCCCTACGAGCAGTACTTC. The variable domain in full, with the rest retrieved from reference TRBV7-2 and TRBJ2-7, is GAGVSQSPSNKVTEKGKDVELRCDPISGHTALYWYRQSLGQGLEFLIYFQGNSAPDKSGLPSDRFSAERTGGSVSTLTIQRTQQEDSAVYLCASSGAGTSPYEQYFGPGTRLTVT.

CDR3: CASSLSFQVTGYGYTF. Written as DNA, the CDR3 is TGTGCCAGCAGCTTGTCTTTTCAGGTCACTGGCTATGGCTACACCTTC. The gene calls are TRBV7-2 and TRBJ1-2, with D unclear. Trimming took off 3 bases at V and 4 bases at J, with 18 bases between the two ends. CDR3 length equals 16 residues. The germline gives CDR1 SGHTA, CDR2 FQGNSA.

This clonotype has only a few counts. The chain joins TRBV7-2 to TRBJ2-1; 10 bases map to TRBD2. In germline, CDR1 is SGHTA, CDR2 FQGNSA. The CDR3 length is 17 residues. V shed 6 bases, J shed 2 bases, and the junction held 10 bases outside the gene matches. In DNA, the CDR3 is TGTGCCAGCAGTCACACCGGGACTAGCGCCCCCTACAATGAGCAGTTCTTC. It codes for CASSHTGTSAPYNEQFF. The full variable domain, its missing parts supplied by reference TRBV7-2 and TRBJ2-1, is GAGVSQSPSNKVTEKGKDVELRCDPISGHTALYWYRQSLGQGLEFLIYFQGNSAPDKSGLPSDRFSAERTGGSVSTLTIQRTQQEDSAVYLCASSHTGTSAPYNEQFFGPGTRLTVL.

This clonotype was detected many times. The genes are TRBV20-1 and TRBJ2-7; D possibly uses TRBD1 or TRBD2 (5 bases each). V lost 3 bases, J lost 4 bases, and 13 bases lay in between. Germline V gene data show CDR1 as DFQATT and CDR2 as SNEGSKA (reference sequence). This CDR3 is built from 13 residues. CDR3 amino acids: CSASRGTLYEQYF. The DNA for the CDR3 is TGCAGTGCTAGTCGTGGGACCCTATACGAGCAGTACTTC.

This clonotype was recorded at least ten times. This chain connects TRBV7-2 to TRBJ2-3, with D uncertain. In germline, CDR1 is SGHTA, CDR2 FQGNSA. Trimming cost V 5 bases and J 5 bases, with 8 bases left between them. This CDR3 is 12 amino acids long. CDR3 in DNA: TGTGCCAGCAGCCTTTATGGAGATACGCAGTATTTT. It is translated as CASSLYGDTQYF.

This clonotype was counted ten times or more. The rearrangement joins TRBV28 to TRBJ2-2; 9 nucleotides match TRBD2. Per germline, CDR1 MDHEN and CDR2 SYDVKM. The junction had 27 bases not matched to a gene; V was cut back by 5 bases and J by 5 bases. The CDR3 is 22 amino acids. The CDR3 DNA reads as TGTGCCAGCAGTCCCCGCTACGCGGTTGTTTCGCGGGGGGGCCGAGAGACCGGGGAGCTGTTTTTT. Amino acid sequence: CASSPRYAVVSRGGRETGELFF. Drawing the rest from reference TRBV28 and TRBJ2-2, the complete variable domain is DVKVTQSSRYLVKRTGEKVFLECVQDMDHENMFWYRQDPGLGLRLIYFSYDVKMKEKGDIPEGYSVSREKKERFSLILESASTNQTSMYLCASSPRYAVVSRGGRETGELFFGEGSRLTVL.

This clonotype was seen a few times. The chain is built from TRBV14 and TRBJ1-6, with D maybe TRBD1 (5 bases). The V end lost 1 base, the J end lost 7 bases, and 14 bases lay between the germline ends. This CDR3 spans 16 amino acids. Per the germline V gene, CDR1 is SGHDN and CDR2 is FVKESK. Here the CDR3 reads CASSQGGGVVNSPLHF. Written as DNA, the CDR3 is TGTGCCAGCAGCCAAGGGGGCGGGGTGGTGAATTCACCCCTCCACTTT.

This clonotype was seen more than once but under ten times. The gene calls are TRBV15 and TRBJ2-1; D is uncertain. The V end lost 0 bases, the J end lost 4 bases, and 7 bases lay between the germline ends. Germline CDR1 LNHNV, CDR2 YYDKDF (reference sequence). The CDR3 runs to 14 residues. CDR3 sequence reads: CATSRDRLYNEQFF. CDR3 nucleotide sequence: TGTGCCACCAGCAGAGATCGCCTTTACAATGAGCAGTTCTTC.

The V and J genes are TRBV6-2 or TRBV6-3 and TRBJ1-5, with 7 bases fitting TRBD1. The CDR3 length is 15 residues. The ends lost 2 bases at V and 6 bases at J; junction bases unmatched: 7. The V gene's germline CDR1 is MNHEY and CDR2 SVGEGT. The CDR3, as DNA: TGTGCCAGCAGTTACGTCCGACAGGGTAGTCAGCCCCAGCATTTT. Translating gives CASSYVRQGSQPQHF.

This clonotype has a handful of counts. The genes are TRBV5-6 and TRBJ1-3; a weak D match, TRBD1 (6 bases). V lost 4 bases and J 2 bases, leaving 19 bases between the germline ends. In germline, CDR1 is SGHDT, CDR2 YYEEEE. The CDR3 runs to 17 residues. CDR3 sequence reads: CASSPTSLTGPGNTIYF. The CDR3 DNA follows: TGTGCCAGCAGCCCAACCAGCTTAACAGGGCCTGGAAACACCATATATTTT.

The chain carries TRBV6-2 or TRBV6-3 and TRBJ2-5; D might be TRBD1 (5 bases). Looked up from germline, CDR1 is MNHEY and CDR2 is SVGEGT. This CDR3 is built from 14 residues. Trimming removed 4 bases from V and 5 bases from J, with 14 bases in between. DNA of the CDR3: TGTGCCAGCAGTTGGCGGCAGGGTGGGGAGACCCAGTACTTC. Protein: CASSWRQGGETQYF.

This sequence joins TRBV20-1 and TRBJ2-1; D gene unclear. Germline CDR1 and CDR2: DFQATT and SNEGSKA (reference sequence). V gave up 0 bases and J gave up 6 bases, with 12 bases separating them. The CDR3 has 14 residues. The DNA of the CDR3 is TGCAGTGCTAGAGATAACCTCCGCGGCAATGAGCAGTTCTTC. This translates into CSARDNLRGNEQFF.

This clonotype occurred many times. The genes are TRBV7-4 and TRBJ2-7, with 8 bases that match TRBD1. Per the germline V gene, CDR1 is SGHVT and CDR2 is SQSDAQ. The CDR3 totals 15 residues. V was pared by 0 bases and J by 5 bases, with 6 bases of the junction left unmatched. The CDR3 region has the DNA TGTGCCAGCAGCTTAGCCCGACAGGGGTTGGACGAGCAGTACTTC. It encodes CASSLARQGLDEQYF.

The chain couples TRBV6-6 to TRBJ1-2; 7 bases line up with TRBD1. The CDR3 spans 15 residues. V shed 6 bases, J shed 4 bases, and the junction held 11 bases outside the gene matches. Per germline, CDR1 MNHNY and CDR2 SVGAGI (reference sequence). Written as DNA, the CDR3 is TGTGCCAGCAGGAACGGGCGGGACAGAGCCTATGGCTACACCTTC. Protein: CASRNGRDRAYGYTF.

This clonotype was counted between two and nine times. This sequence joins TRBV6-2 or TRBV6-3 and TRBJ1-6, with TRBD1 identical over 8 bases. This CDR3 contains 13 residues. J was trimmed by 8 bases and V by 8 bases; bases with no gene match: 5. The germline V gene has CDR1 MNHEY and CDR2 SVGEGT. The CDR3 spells CASDRTGHSPLHF. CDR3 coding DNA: TGTGCCAGCGACAGGACAGGGCATTCACCCCTCCACTTT.

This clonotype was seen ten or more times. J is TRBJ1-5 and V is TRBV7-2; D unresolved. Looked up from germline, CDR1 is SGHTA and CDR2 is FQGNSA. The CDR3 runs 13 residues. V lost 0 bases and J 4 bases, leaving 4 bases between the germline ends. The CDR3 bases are TGTGCCAGCAGCTTAGCGGTTAATCAGCCCCAGCATTTT. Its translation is CASSLAVNQPQHF. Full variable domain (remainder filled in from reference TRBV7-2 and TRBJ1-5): GAGVSQSPSNKVTEKGKDVELRCDPISGHTALYWYRQSLGQGLEFLIYFQGNSAPDKSGLPSDRFSAERTGGSVSTLTIQRTQQEDSAVYLCASSLAVNQPQHFGDGTRLSIL.

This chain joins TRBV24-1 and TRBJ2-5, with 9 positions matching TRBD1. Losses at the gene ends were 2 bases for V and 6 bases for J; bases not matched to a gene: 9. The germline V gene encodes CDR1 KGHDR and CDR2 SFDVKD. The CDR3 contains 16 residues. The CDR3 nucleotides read TGTGCCACCAGTGATTCACGAGCCGGGACAGGGAAGACCCAGTACTTC. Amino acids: CATSDSRAGTGKTQYF.

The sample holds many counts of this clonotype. The CDR3 DNA reads as TGTGCCAGCAGCCCGCTGGGCGGGGCCTACGAGCAGTACTTC. It is translated as CASSPLGGAYEQYF. The chain couples TRBV3-1 to TRBJ2-7, with D possibly matching TRBD2 (6 bases). Per the germline V gene, CDR1 is LGHDT and CDR2 is YNNKEL (reference sequence). The CDR3 sequence is 14 residues long. V dropped 4 bases and J dropped 2 bases, with 12 bases sitting between them.

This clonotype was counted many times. Written as DNA, the CDR3 is TGTGCCAGCAGCCGAGACTCATACAATGAGCAGTTCTTC. It yields the protein CASSRDSYNEQFF. The chain combines TRBV6-2 or TRBV6-3 with TRBJ2-1; D not resolved. Germline-derived CDR1 and CDR2 are MNHEY and SVGEGT. There are 13 residues in the CDR3. Trimming removed 6 bases at V and 4 bases at J, with 10 bases between.

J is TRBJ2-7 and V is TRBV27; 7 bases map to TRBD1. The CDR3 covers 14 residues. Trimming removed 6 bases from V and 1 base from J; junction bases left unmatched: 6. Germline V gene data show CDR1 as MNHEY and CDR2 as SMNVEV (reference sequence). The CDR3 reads CASRDRVDSYEQYF. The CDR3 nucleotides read TGTGCCAGCAGAGACAGGGTGGATTCCTACGAGCAGTACTTC.

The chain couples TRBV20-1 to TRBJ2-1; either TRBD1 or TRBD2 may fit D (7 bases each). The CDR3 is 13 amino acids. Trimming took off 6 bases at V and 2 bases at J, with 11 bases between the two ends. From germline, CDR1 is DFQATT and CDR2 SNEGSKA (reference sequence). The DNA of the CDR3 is TGCAGTGCCAGGGGGGGGGCCTACAATGAGCAGTTCTTC. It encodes CSARGGAYNEQFF.